This note documents a single TCR beta chain sequence. Authors' methods: Estimates of nucleated cell counts were drawn from the amplification of reference gene primers. Repertoires were generated with immunoSEQ multiplex PCR, while TCRdb's copy carries only in-frame clones and drops some. V, J and clone size reflect that table, while D and trimming were determined from the DNA. The sample records approximately 240,000 clones, about 86% being singletons. The data stem from a study of blood T cell repertoires in COVID-19. This CDR3 spans 14 amino acids. Germline V gene lookup returns CDR1 KGHDR and CDR2 SFDVKD. The J segment lost 2 bases and the V segment lost 4 bases, leaving 2 bases of the junction unmatched. Participant age was roughly 18 to 89 years, and participants resided in about 25 US areas. Participants reported their clinical history, and cohort assignment relied on those reports.

The sample comprised PBMCs or T cells enriched from blood (not recorded which). The genes are TRBV24-1 and TRBJ2-3, with 7 positions matching TRBD2. This sequence was found in a woman aged 40 to 50 with acute COVID-19. Here the CDR3 DNA reads TGTGCCACCAGTGACCGGGACTACACAGATACGCAGTATTTT. Translated, it gives CATSDRDYTDTQYF.